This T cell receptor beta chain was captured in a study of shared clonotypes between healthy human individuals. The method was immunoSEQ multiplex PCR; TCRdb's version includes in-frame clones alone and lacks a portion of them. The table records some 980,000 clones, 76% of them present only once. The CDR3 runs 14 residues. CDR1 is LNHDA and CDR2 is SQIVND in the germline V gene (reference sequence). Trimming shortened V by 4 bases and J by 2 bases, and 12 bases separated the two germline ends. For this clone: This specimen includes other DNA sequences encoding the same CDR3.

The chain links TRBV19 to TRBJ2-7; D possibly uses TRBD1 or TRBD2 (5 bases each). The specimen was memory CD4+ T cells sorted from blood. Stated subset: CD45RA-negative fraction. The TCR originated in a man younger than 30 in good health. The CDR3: CASSTRDGAYEQYF. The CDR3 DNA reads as TGTGCCAGTAGTACCCGGGACGGGGCCTACGAGCAGTACTTC.